This T cell receptor beta chain was sequenced for a study of blood T cell repertoires in COVID-19. Study as a whole: Samples of COVID-19 (acute and convalescent) were obtained from the United States, Italy and Spain. PBMCs, B-cell-depleted T cells, or T cells were the source of the cDNA or gDNA that made up the material.

Authors' processing steps: It was from reference gene primer amplification that nucleated cell counts were estimated. Using immunoSEQ multiplex PCR, the repertoire was profiled, and TCRdb retains in-frame clones only, with some absent. V and J calls and clone size are given by that table; D and trimming were obtained from the DNA. The data hold around 270,000 clones, with about nine tenths observed a single time. Specimen: peripheral blood. The source of this sequence is a man aged 40-55 years who had recovered from COVID-19.

CDR3 nucleotide sequence: TGTGCCAGCAGAAGGGGGGGGACTAGCACCTACGAGCAGTACTTC. As protein: CASRRGGTSTYEQYF. V is TRBV13 and J is TRBJ2-7; 9 bases map to TRBD2. The germline CDR1 and CDR2 sequences are PRHDT and FYEKMQ (reference sequence). Trimming removed 6 bases from V and 2 bases from J; junction bases left unmatched: 8. CDR3 length: 15 amino acids.